This T cell receptor (beta chain) was sequenced in a study of T cells in localized non-small cell lung cancer. The study's findings and limits: In adjacent lung, a median about 50 of the top 100 tumor clones were found. Tumor trailed uninvolved adjacent lung in T cell clonality, which peaked there. Because only a single region of the tumor was sequenced, heterogeneity remains possible. Longer overall survival was associated with a higher density of T cells in the blood.

The CDR3 extends over 14 amino acids. Germline V gene sequence: CDR1 SEHNR, CDR2 FQNEAQ (reference sequence). The V gene lost 7 bases and the J gene lost 5 bases, with 14 bases spanning the gap. This clone was observed once. Its specificity is not known. The table came from immunoSEQ multiplex PCR; TCRdb's copy has only in-frame clones and leaves some out. This table holds under 150,000 clones, around 90% found once. The sequencing used peripheral blood, collected before any cancer treatment. The chain uses TRBV7-9 and TRBJ1-4, with unresolved D. The clonotype comes from a female donor of 60 years or more with stage I lung adenocarcinoma. In DNA, the CDR3 is TGTGCCAGCACCCCTCCCAGGAGGAATGAAAAACTGTTTTTT. Translating it yields CASTPPRRNEKLFF. Full variable domain (outside the CDR3, taken from reference TRBV7-9 and TRBJ1-4): DTGVSQNPRHKITKRGQNVTFRCDPISEHNRLYWYRQTLGQGPEFLTYFQNEAQLEKSRLLSDRFSAERPKGSFSTLEIQRTEQGDSAMYLCASTPPRRNEKLFFGSGTQLSVL.